The sequence of this T cell receptor (beta chain) was determined in a study of cytomegalovirus exposure and HLA in healthy donors. Germline V gene sequence: CDR1 MNHNS, CDR2 SASEGT. V trimming: 2 bases; J trimming: 4 bases; junction bases outside the gene matches: 10. The CDR3 spans 18 residues. PCR involved 60 Vbeta and 13 Jbeta primers. Per the study methods: In a later analysis, some 80 million unique TCR beta chains included roughly 11 million shared by two or more donors. Measured with immunoSEQ multiplex PCR; TCRdb has only the in-frame clones, and not every one. V and J calls and clone size follow that table, whereas D and trimming were derived from the DNA. This repertoire includes about 100,000 clones.

This clonotype was obtained from a man aged 50 to 59 in good health and CMV-seronegative. J is TRBJ2-6 and V is TRBV6-1; 8 nucleotides align to TRBD1. The specimen was PBMCs. The CDR3 region has the DNA TGTGCCAGCAGTGAAAGGACAGGGACCTTTACCGGGGCCAACGTCCTGACTTTC. It encodes CASSERTGTFTGANVLTF.